Listed here are 3 T cell receptor beta chains from one sample, sequenced in a study of blood T cell repertoires in COVID-19. Clones were read by immunoSEQ multiplex PCR, and TCRdb kept only the in-frame ones, dropping some. Among 150,000 to 200,000 clones, approximately 86% were seen once, and the ten largest hold about 8.2%. Sequencing was done on a sample of peripheral blood. All receptors derive from a man aged 55 to 70 with acute or convalescent COVID-19.

This clone rates as medium-sized (0.01 to 0.1%). This rearrangement joins TRBV27 to TRBJ1-6; the D is unclear. From germline, CDR1 is MNHEY and CDR2 SMNVEV (reference sequence). This CDR3 has 15 residues. V gave up 5 bases and J gave up 2 bases, with 10 bases separating them. The DNA of the CDR3 is TGTGCCAGCAGTCCGCCGGGGACCTATAATTCACCCCTCCACTTT. Translating gives CASSPPGTYNSPLHF.

J is TRBJ2-7 and V is TRBV2; 8 positions agree with TRBD2. V gave up 8 bases and J gave up 7 bases; unmatched junction bases: 16. Germline lookup yields CDR1 SNHLY and CDR2 FYNNEI. The CDR3 spans 15 residues. This chain's CDR3 is CASSSPSGGPIEQYF. CDR3 bases: TGTGCCAGCTCCTCCCCGAGCGGGGGACCTATAGAGCAGTACTTC.

The chain joins TRBV30 to TRBJ2-7; D perhaps matches TRBD1 (5 bases). Germline CDR1 is GTSNPN and CDR2 is SVGIG (reference sequence). The CDR3 loop spans 15 amino acids. Trimming took off 0 bases at V and 0 bases at J, with 12 bases between the two ends. The CDR3 spells CAWSVQGASSYEQYF. In DNA form, the CDR3 reads TGTGCCTGGAGTGTACAAGGGGCGAGCTCCTACGAGCAGTACTTC.